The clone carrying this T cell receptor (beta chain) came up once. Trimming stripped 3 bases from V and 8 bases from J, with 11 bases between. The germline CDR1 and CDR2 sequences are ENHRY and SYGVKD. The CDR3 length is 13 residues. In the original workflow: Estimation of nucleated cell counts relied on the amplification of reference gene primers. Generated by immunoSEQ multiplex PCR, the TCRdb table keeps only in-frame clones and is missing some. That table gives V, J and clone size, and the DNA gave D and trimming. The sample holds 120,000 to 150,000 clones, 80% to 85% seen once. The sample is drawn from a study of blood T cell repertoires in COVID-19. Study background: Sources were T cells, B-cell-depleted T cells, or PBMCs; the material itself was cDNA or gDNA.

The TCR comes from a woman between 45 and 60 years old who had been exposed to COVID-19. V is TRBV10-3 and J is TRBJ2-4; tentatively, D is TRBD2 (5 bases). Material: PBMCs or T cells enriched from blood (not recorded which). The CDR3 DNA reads TGTGCCATCAGTGACTCGGGGTATGACATTCAGTACTTC. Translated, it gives CAISDSGYDIQYF.